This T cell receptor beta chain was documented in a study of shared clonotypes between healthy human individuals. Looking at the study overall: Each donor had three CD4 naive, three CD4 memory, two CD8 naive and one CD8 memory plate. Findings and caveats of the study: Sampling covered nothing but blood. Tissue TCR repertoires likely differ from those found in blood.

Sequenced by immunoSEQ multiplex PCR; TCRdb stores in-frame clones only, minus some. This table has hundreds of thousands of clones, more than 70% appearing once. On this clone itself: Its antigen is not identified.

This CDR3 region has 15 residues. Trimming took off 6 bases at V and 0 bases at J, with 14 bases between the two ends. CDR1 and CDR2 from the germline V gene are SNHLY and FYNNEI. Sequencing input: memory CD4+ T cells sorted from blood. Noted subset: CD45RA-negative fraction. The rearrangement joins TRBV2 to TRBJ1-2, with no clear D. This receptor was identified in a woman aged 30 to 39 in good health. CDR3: CASREFLATNYGYTF. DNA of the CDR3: TGTGCCAGCAGGGAGTTTTTGGCCACTAACTATGGCTACACCTTC. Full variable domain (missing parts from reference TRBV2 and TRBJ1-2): EPEVTQTPSHQVTQMGQEVILRCVPISNHLYFYWYRQILGQKVEFLVSFYNNEISEKSEIFDDQFSVERPDGSNFTLKIRSTKLEDSAMYFCASREFLATNYGYTFGSGTRLTVV.